The rows below give T cell receptor beta chains drawn from one sample of a study of T-cell memory formation after mild COVID-19. Via MiXCR, TCRdb re-called the 5' RACE reads, giving one row per CDR3 protein. The sample has approximately 190,000 distinct CDR3 sequences; around 17% are singletons. Specimen: PBMCs or a T cell subset sorted from them (not recorded which). The source of these receptors is an adult woman who had mild COVID-19 (a few samples of this study predate the infection). Cell type and time point are not known. The CDR3 runs from the conserved cysteine through the conserved F or W. Each record gives: J gene, V gene, D gene, clone size, CDR3 DNA, CDR3 protein. A D gene is named only where the DNA matches it firmly. For some rows the clone size is stated as once, few or many, or as a class when expanded; others skip it.

TRBJ2-5 TRBV14 TRBD1 few TGTGCCAGCAGCTCCGGGACAGGGTCGAAGACCCAGTACTTC CASSSGTGSKTQYF
TRBJ2-1 TRBV5-6 . few TGTGCCAGCTTGAGACCCGGTTACAACAATGAGCAGTTCTTC CASLRPGYNNEQFF
TRBJ2-1 TRBV24-1 . many TGTGCCACCAGTGATTACGTCCGCGGTGAGCAGTTCTTC CATSDYVRGEQFF
TRBJ2-1 TRBV2 TRBD1 many TGTGCCAGCCGCCCGGGACAGCCCGGTAATGAGCAGTTCTTC CASRPGQPGNEQFF
TRBJ2-3 TRBV6-1 . . TGTGCCAGCAGTGAAGTCCGTCGGACCACAGATACGCAGTATTTT CASSEVRRTTDTQYF
TRBJ2-3 TRBV2 TRBD1 few TGTGCCAGCAAGTCCGACAGGGCCACAGATACGCAGTATTTT CASKSDRATDTQYF
TRBJ2-3 TRBV20-1 . . TGCAGTGCGGGTAGACTAGATACGCAGTATTTT CSAGRLDTQYF
TRBJ2-7 TRBV24-1 . few TGTGCCACCAGTGATCCTGACAGTTACTACGAGCAGTACTTC CATSDPDSYYEQYF
TRBJ2-1 TRBV24-1 TRBD2 . TGTGCCACCAGTAAAGCGGGGTCGTCCTACAATGAGCAGTTCTTC CATSKAGSSYNEQFF
TRBJ1-1 TRBV7-9 . few TGTGCCAGCAGCGGAGAGCGAGTGGACACTGAAGCTTTCTTT CASSGERVDTEAFF
TRBJ1-2 TRBV5-8 TRBD1 . TGTGCCAGCATCAGACAGGGAGTACACTATGGCTACACCTTC CASIRQGVHYGYTF
TRBJ2-7 TRBV5-6 . few TGTGCCAGCAGCTCCCGGGACTTTTCCTACGAGCAGTACTTC CASSSRDFSYEQYF
TRBJ2-5 TRBV12-3/TRBV12-4 TRBD1 . TGTGCCAGCAGCCCTAATGTCGGACAGGGCTTTTTC CASSPNVGQGFF
TRBJ1-1 TRBV5-1 . . TGCGCCAGCAGCCTCAATCCGGAGGCAGGAGGCATGAACACTGAAGCTTTCTTT CASSLNPEAGGMNTEAFF
TRBJ2-7 TRBV7-9 . . TGTGCCAGCAGCTTAAGACAGCTCGGCGAGCAGTACTTC CASSLRQLGEQYF
TRBJ2-1 TRBV7-2 TRBD2 many TGTGCCAGCAGCCCCCTCTCTAGCGGGAGCGTTAGGAATGAGCAGTTCTTC CASSPLSSGSVRNEQFF
TRBJ1-1 TRBV12-3/TRBV12-4 . few TGTGCCAGCAGGCCGGGCGTCGGTTGGGACACTGAAGCTTTCTTT CASRPGVGWDTEAFF
TRBJ1-5 TRBV7-2 . many TGTGCCAGCAGCTCGTCTCACAGGTCTCAGCCCCAGCATTTT CASSSSHRSQPQHF
TRBJ2-1 TRBV7-9 TRBD1 . TGTGCCTCTTGGACAGGGGGCATTGCCAATGAGCAGTTCTTC CASWTGGIANEQFF
TRBJ2-5 TRBV7-6 . few TGTGCCAGCAGCTTAATCACAGGTCAAGACGGGGCCCAGTACTTC CASSLITGQDGAQYF
TRBJ2-7 TRBV29-1 TRBD1 once TGCAGCGTTTTGGACAGGTCTTCCGTCGAGCAGTACTTC CSVLDRSSVEQYF
TRBJ2-7 TRBV9 TRBD1 . TGTGCCAGCAGCGTAGAGGCCAGGGGGAGCTACGAGCAGTACTTC CASSVEARGSYEQYF
TRBJ2-1 TRBV11-2 . many TGTGCCAGCAGCTTAGGAGTGGGGGCCAAGAGCTCCTACAATGAGCAGTTCTTC CASSLGVGAKSSYNEQFF
TRBJ2-6 TRBV4-1 . few TGCGCCAGCAGCCACCCCAGGGGGGGGGCTAGCTCTGGGGCCAACGTCCTGACTTTC CASSHPRGGASSGANVLTF
TRBJ2-1 TRBV5-4 TRBD1 few TGTGCCAGCAGCCTAAGGGGGCGGAACAATGAGCAGTTCTTC CASSLRGRNNEQFF
TRBJ2-3 TRBV12-3/TRBV12-4 . . TGTGCCAGCAGTTTCAGTGATACGCAGTATTTT CASSFSDTQYF
TRBJ2-2 TRBV24-1 TRBD1 . TGTGCCACCAGAGGACAGGGAACGGCCGGGGAGCTGTTTTTT CATRGQGTAGELFF
TRBJ2-5 TRBV5-1 TRBD2 . TGCGCCAGCAGCACCCGGACTAGCGGGGGGGCTAGCCAAGAGACCCAGTACTTC CASSTRTSGGASQETQYF
TRBJ1-1 TRBV6-5 . . TGTGCCAGCAGCCCACGAACAGTCGTCACTGAAGCTTTCTTT CASSPRTVVTEAFF
TRBJ2-5 TRBV7-6 . few TGTGCCAGCACGAGGACAGTCCAAGAGACCCAGTACTTC CASTRTVQETQYF
TRBJ2-5 TRBV6-6 TRBD2 . TGTGCCAGCAGTTACTCAGGACTAGCGGGGCCAACGGACCAAGAGACCCAGTACTTC CASSYSGLAGPTDQETQYF
TRBJ2-3 TRBV5-1 . many TGCGCCAGCAGCTTAACAGGGACCCCCAGGAGGGATACGCAGTATTTT CASSLTGTPRRDTQYF
TRBJ2-5 TRBV7-7 . many TGTGCTAGCAGCTTAGATATTACCACGGAGACCCAGTACTTC CASSLDITTETQYF
TRBJ2-7 TRBV20-1 TRBD2 few TGCAGTGCCGAGGGCGGGGGATCTTCGGGGGAGCAGTACTTC CSAEGGGSSGEQYF
TRBJ2-5 TRBV24-1 . . TGTGCCACCAGTGCCGGACCATGGGCAGAGACCCAGTACTTC CATSAGPWAETQYF
TRBJ2-5 TRBV24-1 . . TGTGCCACTCAACTAGATGCTACGGAGACCCAGTACTTC CATQLDATETQYF
TRBJ2-3 TRBV24-1 . many TGTGCCACCGCCTTTTCAGATACGCAGTATTTT CATAFSDTQYF
TRBJ2-1 TRBV3-1 . . TGTGCCAGCAGCCTTGCACGGGAGCGCACGGAGCAGTTCTTC CASSLARERTEQFF
TRBJ1-2 TRBV7-9 . . TGTGCCAGCAGCTTAGGGGGGTCGACGGTGATTTCCTATGGCTACACCTTC CASSLGGSTVISYGYTF
TRBJ2-7 TRBV12-3/TRBV12-4 . . TGTGCCAGCAGTATCCGGGACGGCTACGAGCAGTACTTC CASSIRDGYEQYF
TRBJ2-5 TRBV9 . few TGTGCCAGCAGCGTAGTCCCGGAGACCCAAGAGACCCAGTACTTC CASSVVPETQETQYF
TRBJ2-3 TRBV6-5 . . TGTGCCAGCAGTTACTCCGTCGGAAACACAGATACGCAGTATTTT CASSYSVGNTDTQYF
TRBJ2-2 TRBV27 TRBD2 few TGTGCCAGCACCCGTAAGGGTCATAGCGGGAGGGCCCCCTGGAGGGTCGGGGAGCTGTTTTTT CASTRKGHSGRAPWRVGELFF
TRBJ2-4 TRBV7-2 . few TGTGCCAGCAGCCTCACCGGCAAAAACATTCAGTACTTC CASSLTGKNIQYF
TRBJ1-1 TRBV12-3/TRBV12-4 . . TGTGCCAGCAGTCCCCAGGGAGGGGTGAACACTGAAGCTTTCTTT CASSPQGGVNTEAFF
TRBJ2-1 TRBV7-2 . . TGTGCCAGCAGCTTGATTGCGGACACTTACAATGAGCAGTTCTTC CASSLIADTYNEQFF
TRBJ1-5 TRBV4-3 . many TGCGCCAGCAGCCAAGACTGGGCAGACAATCAGCCCCAGCATTTT CASSQDWADNQPQHF
TRBJ2-3 TRBV7-6 TRBD2 once TGTGCCAGCAGCCCGCGACTAGCGGGAGCGTCCACAGATACGCAGTATTTT CASSPRLAGASTDTQYF
TRBJ2-3 TRBV29-1 TRBD2 . TGCAGCTTAAGTCGGACTAGTAGCCCAGATACGCAGTATTTT CSLSRTSSPDTQYF
TRBJ2-3 TRBV3-1 . many TGTGCCAGCAGCCATATCAGGGCTGGCACAGATACGCAGTATTTT CASSHIRAGTDTQYF
TRBJ2-2 TRBV7-9 TRBD2 few TGTGCCAGCAGCGGGACTAGCCCCGGGGAGCTGTTTTTT CASSGTSPGELFF